The sequence of this T cell receptor beta chain was determined in a study of cytomegalovirus exposure and HLA in healthy donors. Study observations and caveats: The study found most TCR sequences rare, yet found some public TCRs in many donors. Per published reports, the classifier diagnosed cytomegalovirus status with high specificity and sensitivity.

On this clone itself: Its antigen is undetermined.

The germline V and J ends were trimmed by 4 bases and 0 bases, with 10 bases remaining between them. The CDR3 extends over 14 amino acids. Per the germline V gene, CDR1 is SNHLY and CDR2 is FYNNEI. Some clones are missing from TCRdb's copy, which holds only in-frame ones; the method was immunoSEQ multiplex PCR. This table has 150,000 to 200,000 clones, about 85% appearing once. Sequences were obtained from PBMCs. The clonotype comes from a man between 18 and 35 years old in good health and CMV-seropositive. The rearrangement uses TRBV2 and TRBJ2-7, with a tentative D call TRBD1 (5 bases). In DNA, the CDR3 is TGTGCCAGCAGTGCCCAGGGCGTCTCCTACGAGCAGTACTTC. The encoded protein is CASSAQGVSYEQYF.